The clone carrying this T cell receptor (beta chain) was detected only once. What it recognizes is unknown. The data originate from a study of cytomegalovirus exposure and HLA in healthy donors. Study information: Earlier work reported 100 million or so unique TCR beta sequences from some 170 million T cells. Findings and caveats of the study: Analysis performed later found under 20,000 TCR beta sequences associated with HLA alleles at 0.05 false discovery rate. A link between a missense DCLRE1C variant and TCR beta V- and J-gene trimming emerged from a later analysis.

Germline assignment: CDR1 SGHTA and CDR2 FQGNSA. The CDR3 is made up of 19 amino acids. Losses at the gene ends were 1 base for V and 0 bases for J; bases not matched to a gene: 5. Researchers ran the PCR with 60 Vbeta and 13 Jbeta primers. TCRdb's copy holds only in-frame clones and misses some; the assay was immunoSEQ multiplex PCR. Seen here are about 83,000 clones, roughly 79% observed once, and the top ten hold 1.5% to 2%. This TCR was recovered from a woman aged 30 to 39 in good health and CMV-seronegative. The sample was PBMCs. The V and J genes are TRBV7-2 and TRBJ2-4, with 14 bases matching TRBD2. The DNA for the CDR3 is TGTGCCAGCAGCTTAGGACTAGCGGGAGGGATACTAGCCAAAAACATTCAGTACTTC. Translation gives CASSLGLAGGILAKNIQYF. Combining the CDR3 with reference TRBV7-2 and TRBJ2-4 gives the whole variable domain GAGVSQSPSNKVTEKGKDVELRCDPISGHTALYWYRQSLGQGLEFLIYFQGNSAPDKSGLPSDRFSAERTGGSVSTLTIQRTQQEDSAVYLCASSLGLAGGILAKNIQYFGAGTRLSVL.